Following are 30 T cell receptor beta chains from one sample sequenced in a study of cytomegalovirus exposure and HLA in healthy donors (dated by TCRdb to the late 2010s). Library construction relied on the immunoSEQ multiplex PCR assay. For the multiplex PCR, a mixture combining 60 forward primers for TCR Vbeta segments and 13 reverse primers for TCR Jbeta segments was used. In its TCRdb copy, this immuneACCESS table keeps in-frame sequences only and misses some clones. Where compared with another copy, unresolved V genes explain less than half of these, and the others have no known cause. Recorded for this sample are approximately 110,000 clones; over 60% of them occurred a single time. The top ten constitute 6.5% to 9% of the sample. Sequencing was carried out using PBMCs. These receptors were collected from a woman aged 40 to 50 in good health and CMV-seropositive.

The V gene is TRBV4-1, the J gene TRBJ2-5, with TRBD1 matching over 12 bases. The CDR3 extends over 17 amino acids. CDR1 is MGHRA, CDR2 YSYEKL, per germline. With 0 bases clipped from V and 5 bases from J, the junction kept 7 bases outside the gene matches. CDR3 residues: CASSQDWGTGGWETQYF. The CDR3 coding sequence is TGCGCCAGCAGCCAAGATTGGGGGACAGGGGGCTGGGAGACCCAGTACTTC.

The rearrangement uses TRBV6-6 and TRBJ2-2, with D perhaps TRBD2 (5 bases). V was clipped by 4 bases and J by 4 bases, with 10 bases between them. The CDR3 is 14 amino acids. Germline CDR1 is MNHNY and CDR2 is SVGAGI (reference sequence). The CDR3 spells CASSSSSRTGELFF. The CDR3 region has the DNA TGTGCCAGCAGTTCTAGCAGCCGCACCGGGGAGCTGTTTTTT.

The DNA of the CDR3 is TGTGCCACCAGCAGAGCCGGACAGGGATACGAGCAGTACTTC. Translated, it gives CATSRAGQGYEQYF. This chain uses TRBV15 with TRBJ2-7; 8 bases are a match to TRBD1. Germline CDR1 and CDR2: LNHNV and YYDKDF (reference sequence). This CDR3 comprises 14 residues. Trimming cost V 1 base and J 4 bases; bases outside gene matches: 3.

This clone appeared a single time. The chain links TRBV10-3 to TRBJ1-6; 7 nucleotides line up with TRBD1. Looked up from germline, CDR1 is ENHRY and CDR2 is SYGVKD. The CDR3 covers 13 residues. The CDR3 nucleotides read TGTGCGACTCGGGGGACAGAAAATTCACCCCTCCACTTT. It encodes CATRGTENSPLHF.

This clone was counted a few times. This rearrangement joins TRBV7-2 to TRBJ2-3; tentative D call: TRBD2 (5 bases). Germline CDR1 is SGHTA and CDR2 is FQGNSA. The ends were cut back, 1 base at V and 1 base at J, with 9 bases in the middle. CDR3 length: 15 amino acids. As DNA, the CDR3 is TGTGCCAGCAGCTTAGGAGGGCAGGGCACAGATACGCAGTATTTT. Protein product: CASSLGGQGTDTQYF.

CDR3 DNA sequence: TGTGCCAGCAGCCAAGCCAGCGGGGGTCCCTACAATGAGCAGTTCTTC. As protein: CASSQASGGPYNEQFF. The chain combines TRBV4-2 with TRBJ2-1; TRBD2 matches at 8 bases. Germline-derived CDR1 and CDR2 are LGHNA and YNFKEQ. With 1 base clipped from V and 2 bases from J, the junction kept 4 bases outside the gene matches. This CDR3 contains 16 residues.

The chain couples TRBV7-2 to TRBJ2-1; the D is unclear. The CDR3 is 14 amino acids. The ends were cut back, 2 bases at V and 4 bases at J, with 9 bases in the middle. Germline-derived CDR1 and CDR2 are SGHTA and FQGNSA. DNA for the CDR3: TGTGCCAGCAGCTTAACTCCCCAATACAATGAGCAGTTCTTC. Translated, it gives CASSLTPQYNEQFF.

The CDR3 sequence is CASSVGTGGLTGELFF. In DNA, the CDR3 is TGTGCCAGCAGTGTCGGGACAGGGGGACTCACCGGGGAGCTGTTTTTT. The gene calls are TRBV6-1 and TRBJ2-2, with TRBD1 matching over 11 bases. The germline CDR1 and CDR2 sequences are MNHNS and SASEGT. The CDR3 extends over 16 amino acids. Losses at the gene ends were 4 bases for V and 4 bases for J; bases not matched to a gene: 5.

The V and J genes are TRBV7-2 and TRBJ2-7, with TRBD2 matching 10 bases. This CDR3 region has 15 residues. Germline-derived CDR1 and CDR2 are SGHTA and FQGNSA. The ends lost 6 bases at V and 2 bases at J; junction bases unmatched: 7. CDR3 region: CASSPGLAETYEQYF. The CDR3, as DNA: TGTGCCAGCAGTCCAGGACTAGCGGAAACCTACGAGCAGTACTTC.

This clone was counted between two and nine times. The CDR3 DNA follows: TGTGCCAGCAGCTTAGAGACAAATCCTGGAAACACCATATATTTT. Translated: CASSLETNPGNTIYF. This rearrangement joins TRBV7-2 to TRBJ1-3; D not resolved. CDR1 and CDR2 from the germline V gene are SGHTA and FQGNSA. CDR3 length equals 15 residues. The V gene lost 1 base and the J gene lost 2 bases, with 9 bases spanning the gap.

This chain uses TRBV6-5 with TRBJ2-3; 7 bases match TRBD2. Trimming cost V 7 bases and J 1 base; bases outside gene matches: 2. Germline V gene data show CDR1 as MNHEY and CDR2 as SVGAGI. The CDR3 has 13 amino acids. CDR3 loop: CASKRGGTDTQYF. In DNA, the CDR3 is TGTGCCAGCAAGCGGGGAGGCACAGATACGCAGTATTTT.

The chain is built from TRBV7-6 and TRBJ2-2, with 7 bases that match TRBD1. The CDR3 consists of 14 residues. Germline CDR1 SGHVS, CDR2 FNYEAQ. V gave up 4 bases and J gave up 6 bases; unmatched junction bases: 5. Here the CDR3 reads CASSSQGSPGELFF. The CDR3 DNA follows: TGTGCCAGCAGCTCACAGGGGTCGCCCGGGGAGCTGTTTTTT. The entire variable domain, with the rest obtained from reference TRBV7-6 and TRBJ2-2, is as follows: GAGVSQSPRYKVTKRGQDVALRCDPISGHVSLYWYRQALGQGPEFLTYFNYEAQQDKSGLPNDRFSAERPEGSISTLTIQRTEQRDSAMYRCASSSQGSPGELFFGEGSRLTVL.

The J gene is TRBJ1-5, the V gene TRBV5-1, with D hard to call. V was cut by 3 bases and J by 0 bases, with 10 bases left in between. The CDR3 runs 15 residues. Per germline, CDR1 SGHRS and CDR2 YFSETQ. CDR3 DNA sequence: TGCGCCAGCAGCTCCACGAAACTTAGCAATCAGCCCCAGCATTTT. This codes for CASSSTKLSNQPQHF.

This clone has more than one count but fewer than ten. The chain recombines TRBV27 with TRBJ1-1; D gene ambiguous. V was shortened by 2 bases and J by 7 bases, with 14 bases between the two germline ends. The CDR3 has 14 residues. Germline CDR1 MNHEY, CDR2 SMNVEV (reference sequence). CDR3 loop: CASSLEAGLNEAFF. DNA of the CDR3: TGTGCCAGCAGTTTAGAGGCAGGACTAAATGAAGCTTTCTTT.

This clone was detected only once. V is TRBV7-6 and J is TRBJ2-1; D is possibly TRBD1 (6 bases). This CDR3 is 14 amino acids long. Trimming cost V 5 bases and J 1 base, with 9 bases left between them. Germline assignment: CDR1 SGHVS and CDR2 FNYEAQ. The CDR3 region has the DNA TGTGCCAGCAGCCCCGGGACATCCTACAATGAGCAGTTCTTC. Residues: CASSPGTSYNEQFF.

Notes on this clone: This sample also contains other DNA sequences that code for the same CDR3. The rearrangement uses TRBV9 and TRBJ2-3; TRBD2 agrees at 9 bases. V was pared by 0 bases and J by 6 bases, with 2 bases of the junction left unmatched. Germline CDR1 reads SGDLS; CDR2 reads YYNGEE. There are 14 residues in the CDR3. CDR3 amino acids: CASSVGLAGDTQYF. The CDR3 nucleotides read TGTGCCAGCAGCGTAGGGCTAGCGGGGGATACGCAGTATTTT.

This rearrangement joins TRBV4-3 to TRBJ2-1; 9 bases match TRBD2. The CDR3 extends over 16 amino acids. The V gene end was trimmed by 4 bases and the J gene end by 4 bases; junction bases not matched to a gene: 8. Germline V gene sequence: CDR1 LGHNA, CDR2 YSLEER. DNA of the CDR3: TGCGCCAGCAGCCCACCGGGACTAGCACCTTACAATGAGCAGTTCTTC. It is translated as CASSPPGLAPYNEQFF.

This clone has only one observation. CDR3: CASSLLTGSLNTEAFF. Here the CDR3 DNA reads TGTGCCAGCAGCTTGTTGACAGGGAGCTTGAACACTGAAGCTTTCTTT. This rearrangement joins TRBV5-5 to TRBJ1-1, with 7 nucleotides matching TRBD1. The CDR3 covers 16 residues. Germline CDR1 SGHKS, CDR2 YYEKEE (reference sequence). The ends lost 1 base at V and 0 bases at J; junction bases unmatched: 6. The full variable domain, completed using reference TRBV5-5 and TRBJ1-1, is DAGVTQSPTHLIKTRGQQVTLRCSPISGHKSVSWYQQVLGQGPQFIFQYYEKEERGRGNFPDRFSARQFPNYSSELNVNALLLGDSALYLCASSLLTGSLNTEAFFGQGTRLTVV.

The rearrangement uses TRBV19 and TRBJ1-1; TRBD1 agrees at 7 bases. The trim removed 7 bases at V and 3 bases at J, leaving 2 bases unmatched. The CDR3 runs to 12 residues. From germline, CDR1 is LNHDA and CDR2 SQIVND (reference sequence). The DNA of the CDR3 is TGTGCCAGTAATACAGGGGACACTGAAGCTTTCTTT. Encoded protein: CASNTGDTEAFF.

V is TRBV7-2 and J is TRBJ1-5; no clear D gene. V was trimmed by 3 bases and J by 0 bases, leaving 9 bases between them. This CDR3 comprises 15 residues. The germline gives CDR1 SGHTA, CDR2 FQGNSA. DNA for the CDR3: TGTGCCAGCAGCTTTTCGGGAAATAGCAATCAGCCCCAGCATTTT. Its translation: CASSFSGNSNQPQHF. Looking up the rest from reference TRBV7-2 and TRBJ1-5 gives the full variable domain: GAGVSQSPSNKVTEKGKDVELRCDPISGHTALYWYRQSLGQGLEFLIYFQGNSAPDKSGLPSDRFSAERTGGSVSTLTIQRTQQEDSAVYLCASSFSGNSNQPQHFGDGTRLSIL.

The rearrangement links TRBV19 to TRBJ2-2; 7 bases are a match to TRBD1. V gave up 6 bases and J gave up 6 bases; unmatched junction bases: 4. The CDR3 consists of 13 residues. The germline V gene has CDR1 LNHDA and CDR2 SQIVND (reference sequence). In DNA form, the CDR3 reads TGTGCCAGTAGCTTACAGGGGCCCGGGGAGCTGTTTTTT. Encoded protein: CASSLQGPGELFF.

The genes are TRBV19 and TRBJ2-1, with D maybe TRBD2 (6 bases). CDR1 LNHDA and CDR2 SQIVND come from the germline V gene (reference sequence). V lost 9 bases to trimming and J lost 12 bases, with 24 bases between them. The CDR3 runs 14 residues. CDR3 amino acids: CASQLSGSIGWQFF. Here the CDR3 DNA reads TGTGCCAGCCAGTTAAGCGGGTCAATCGGATGGCAGTTCTTC. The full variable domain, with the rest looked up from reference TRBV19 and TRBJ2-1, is DGGITQSPKYLFRKEGQNVTLSCEQNLNHDAMYWYRQDPGQGLRLIYYSQIVNDFQKGDIAEGYSVSREKKESFPLTVTSAQKNPTAFYLCASQLSGSIGWQFFGPGTRLTVL.

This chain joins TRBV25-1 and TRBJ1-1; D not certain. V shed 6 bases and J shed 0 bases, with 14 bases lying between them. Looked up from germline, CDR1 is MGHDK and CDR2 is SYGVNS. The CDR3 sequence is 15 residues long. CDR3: CASRRNSLMNTEAFF. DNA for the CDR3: TGTGCCAGCAGAAGAAACAGTCTCATGAACACTGAAGCTTTCTTT.

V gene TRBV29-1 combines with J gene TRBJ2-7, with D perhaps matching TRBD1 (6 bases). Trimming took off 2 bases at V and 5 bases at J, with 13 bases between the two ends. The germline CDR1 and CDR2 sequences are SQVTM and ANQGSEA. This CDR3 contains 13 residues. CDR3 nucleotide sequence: TGCAGCGTTGAACAACAGGGCGGCCACGAGCAGTACTTC. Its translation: CSVEQQGGHEQYF.

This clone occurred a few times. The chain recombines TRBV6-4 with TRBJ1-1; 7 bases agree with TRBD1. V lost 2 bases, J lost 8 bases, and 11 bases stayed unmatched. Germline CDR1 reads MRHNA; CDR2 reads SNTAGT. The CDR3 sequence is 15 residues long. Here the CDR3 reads CASSDEATGAAEAFF. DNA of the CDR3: TGTGCCAGCAGTGACGAAGCTACAGGGGCTGCAGAAGCTTTCTTT.

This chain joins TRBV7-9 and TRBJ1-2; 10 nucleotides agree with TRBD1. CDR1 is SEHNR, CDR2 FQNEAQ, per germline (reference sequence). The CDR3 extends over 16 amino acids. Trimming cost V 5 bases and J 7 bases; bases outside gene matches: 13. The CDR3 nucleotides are TGTGCCAGCAGCCACGCCGGGACAGGGGTGCTCTCTGGCTACACCTTC. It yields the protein CASSHAGTGVLSGYTF.

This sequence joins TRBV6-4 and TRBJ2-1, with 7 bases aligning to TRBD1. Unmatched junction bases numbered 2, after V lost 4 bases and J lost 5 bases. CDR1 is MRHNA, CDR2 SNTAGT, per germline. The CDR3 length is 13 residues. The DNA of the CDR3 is TGTGCCAGCAGTGGGGACAGTCACAATGAGCAGTTCTTC. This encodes CASSGDSHNEQFF.

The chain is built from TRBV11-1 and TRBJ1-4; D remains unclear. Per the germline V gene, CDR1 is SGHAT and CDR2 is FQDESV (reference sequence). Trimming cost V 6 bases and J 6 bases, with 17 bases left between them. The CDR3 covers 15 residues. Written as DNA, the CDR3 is TGTGCCAGCAGTTACCGTGGAGGGATAGATGAAAAACTGTTTTTT. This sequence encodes CASSYRGGIDEKLFF.

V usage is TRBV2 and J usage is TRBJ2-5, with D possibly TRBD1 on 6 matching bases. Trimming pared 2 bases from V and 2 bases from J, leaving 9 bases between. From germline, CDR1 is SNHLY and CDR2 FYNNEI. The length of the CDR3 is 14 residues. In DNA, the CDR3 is TGTGCCAGCAGTGAACTAGGGGGACAAGAGACCCAGTACTTC. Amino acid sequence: CASSELGGQETQYF.

The DNA for the CDR3 is TGCGCCAGCAGCTTGGTGGGGGAGGGCACTGAAGCTTTCTTT. As protein: CASSLVGEGTEAFF. V usage is TRBV5-1 and J usage is TRBJ1-1, with a possible D match to TRBD1 (5 bases). V lost 0 bases and J lost 4, with 10 bases in between. Germline loops: CDR1 SGHRS, CDR2 YFSETQ. CDR3 length: 14 amino acids.